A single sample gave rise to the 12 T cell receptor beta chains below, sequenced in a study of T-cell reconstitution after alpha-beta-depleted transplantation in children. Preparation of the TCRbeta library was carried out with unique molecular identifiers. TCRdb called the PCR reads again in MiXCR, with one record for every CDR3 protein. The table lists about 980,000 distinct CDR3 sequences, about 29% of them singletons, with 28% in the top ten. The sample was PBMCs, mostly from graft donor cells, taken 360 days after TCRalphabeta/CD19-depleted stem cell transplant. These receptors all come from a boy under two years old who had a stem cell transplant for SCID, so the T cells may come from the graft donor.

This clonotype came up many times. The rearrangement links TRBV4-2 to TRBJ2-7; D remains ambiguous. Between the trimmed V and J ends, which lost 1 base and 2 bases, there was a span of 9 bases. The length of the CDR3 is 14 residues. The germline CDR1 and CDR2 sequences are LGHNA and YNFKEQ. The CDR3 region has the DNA TGTGCCAGCAGCCAAGGTCTCGTACCCTACGAGCAGTACTTC. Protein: CASSQGLVPYEQYF.

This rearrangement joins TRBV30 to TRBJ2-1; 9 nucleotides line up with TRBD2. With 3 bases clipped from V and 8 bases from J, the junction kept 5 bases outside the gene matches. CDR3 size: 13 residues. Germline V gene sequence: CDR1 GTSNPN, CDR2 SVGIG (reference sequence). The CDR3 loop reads CAWRRTSAYEQFF. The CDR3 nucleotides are TGTGCCTGGAGGCGGACTAGCGCCTATGAGCAGTTCTTC.

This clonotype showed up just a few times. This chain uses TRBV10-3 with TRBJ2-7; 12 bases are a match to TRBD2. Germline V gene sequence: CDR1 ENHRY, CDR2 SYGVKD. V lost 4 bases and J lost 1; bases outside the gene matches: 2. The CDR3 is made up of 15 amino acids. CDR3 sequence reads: CAISVTSGGSYEQYF. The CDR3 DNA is TGTGCCATCAGTGTGACTAGCGGGGGTTCCTACGAGCAGTACTTC.

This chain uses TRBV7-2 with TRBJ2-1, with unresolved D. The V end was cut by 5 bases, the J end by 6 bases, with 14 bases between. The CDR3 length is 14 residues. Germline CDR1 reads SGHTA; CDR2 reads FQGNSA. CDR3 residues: CASSLRNLVNEQFF. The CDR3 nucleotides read TGTGCCAGCAGCCTTAGGAATCTGGTCAATGAGCAGTTCTTC.

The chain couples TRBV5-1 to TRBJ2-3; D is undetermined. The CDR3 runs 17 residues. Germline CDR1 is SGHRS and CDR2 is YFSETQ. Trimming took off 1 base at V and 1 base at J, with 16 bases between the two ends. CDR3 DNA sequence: TGCGCCAGCAGCTTGCCCGTGGTAGCACGTCGCACAGATACGCAGTATTTT. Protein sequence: CASSLPVVARRTDTQYF.

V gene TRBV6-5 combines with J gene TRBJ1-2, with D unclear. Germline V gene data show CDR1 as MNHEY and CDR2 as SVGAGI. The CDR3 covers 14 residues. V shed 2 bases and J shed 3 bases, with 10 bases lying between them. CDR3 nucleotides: TGTGCCAGCAGTTACGAAGTAGATTACTATGGCTACACCTTC. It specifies CASSYEVDYYGYTF.

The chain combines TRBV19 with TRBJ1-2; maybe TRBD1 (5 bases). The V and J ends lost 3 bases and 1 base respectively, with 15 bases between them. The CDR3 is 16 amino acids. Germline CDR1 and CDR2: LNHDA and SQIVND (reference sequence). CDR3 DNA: TGTGCCAGTAGTATCCGGGACTTTCCAAGTAACTATGGCTACACCTTC. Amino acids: CASSIRDFPSNYGYTF.

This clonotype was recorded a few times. As DNA, the CDR3 is TGCAGTGCTAGCGGGCCGCCCCTGGAGCGGACTGCTACCTACGAGCAGTACTTC. It specifies CSASGPPLERTATYEQYF. The chain uses TRBV20-1 and TRBJ2-7; a possible D gene is TRBD2 (5 bases). The CDR3 loop spans 18 amino acids. Trimming removed 3 bases from V and 2 bases from J, with 26 bases in between. Germline values: CDR1 DFQATT, CDR2 SNEGSKA (reference sequence).

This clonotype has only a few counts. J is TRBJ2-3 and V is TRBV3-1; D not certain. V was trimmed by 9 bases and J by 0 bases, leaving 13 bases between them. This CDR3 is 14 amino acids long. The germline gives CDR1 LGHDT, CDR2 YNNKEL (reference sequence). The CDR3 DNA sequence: TGTGCCAGTGGGCCGGGTTTCAGCACAGATACGCAGTATTTT. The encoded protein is CASGPGFSTDTQYF.

For the CDR3, the DNA is TGTGCCAGCAGCCAAGAATTTATAAGGGTGCGGGGGGCCAACTCCTACAATGAGCAGTTCTTC. This codes for CASSQEFIRVRGANSYNEQFF. The chain links TRBV3-1 to TRBJ2-1; 8 positions match TRBD2. The length of the CDR3 is 21 residues. In germline, CDR1 is LGHDT, CDR2 YNNKEL (reference sequence). V was clipped by 0 bases and J by 0 bases; unmatched bases: 16.

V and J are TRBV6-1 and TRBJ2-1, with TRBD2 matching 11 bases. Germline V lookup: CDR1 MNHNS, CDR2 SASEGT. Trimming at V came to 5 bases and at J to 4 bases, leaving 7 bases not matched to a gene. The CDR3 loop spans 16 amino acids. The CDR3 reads CASSQTSGTSYNEQFF. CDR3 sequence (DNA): TGTGCCAGCAGTCAGACTAGCGGGACCTCTTACAATGAGCAGTTCTTC.

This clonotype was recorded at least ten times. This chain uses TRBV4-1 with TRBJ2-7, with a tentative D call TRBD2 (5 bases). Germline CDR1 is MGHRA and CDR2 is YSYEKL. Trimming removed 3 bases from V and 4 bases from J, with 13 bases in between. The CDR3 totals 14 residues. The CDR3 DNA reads TGCGCCAGCAGCCAGGGGAGCCTAAATTACGAGCAGTACTTC. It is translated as CASSQGSLNYEQYF.